This T cell receptor beta chain was retrieved from a study of T cell changes during pregnancy in multiple sclerosis (dated by TCRdb to between 2018 and 2021). About the study as a whole: The study looked at changes in the T cell repertoire across pregnancy in women with multiple sclerosis.

Library preparation employed the immunoSEQ multiplex PCR assay. TCRdb took over this immuneACCESS table, retaining in-frame rearrangements with V and J assigned. Such tables are incomplete; in checked studies, under half of the missing clones stem from an unresolved V gene, and the remainder is unexplained. The sample has some 95,000 clones on record, approximately 92% of them singletons. The top ten clonotypes cover over 2% of the sample. Concerning this clone: The antigen this receptor binds is unknown. Base quality data are lacking; no much larger clone is found one base away.

From the cysteine up to the phenylalanine, the CDR3 has a length of 17 residues. Only CDR3 DNA remains: 51 bases, in frame from the first base. V gives up 4 bases and J gives up 0 bases, and the segment between their germline ends measures 19 bases. Looking up the germline V gene yields CDR1 MDHEN and CDR2 SYDVKM. The chain uses TRBV28 and TRBJ2-7; TRBD1 might be the D gene, on 5 matching bases. This sequence originates from a female donor with multiple sclerosis, enrolled in a pregnancy study. The sequenced sample was peripheral blood, obtained in the first trimester of pregnancy. Here the CDR3 is given as CASSWGKGRGPSYEQYF. The nucleotides read TGTGCCAGCAGTTGGGGAAAGGGGCGCGGACCCTCCTACGAGCAGTACTTC.